A single sample is the source of the 5 T cell receptor beta chains below, sequenced in a study of regulatory T cells in long-lasting Graves disease. Building the TCR beta libraries relied on iRepertoire HTBI primers, and CDR3 regions underwent Arm-PCR. MiXCR, applied by TCRdb to the multiplex PCR reads, yields one record per CDR3 protein. Of some 500,000 distinct CDR3 sequences in the sample, roughly 16% were seen once. Time point: newly diagnosed GD, antithyroid drugs for less than 3 months. PBMC-derived RNA was used for the TCR library. This sample also belongs to another study, concerning T cells in Graves' hyperthyroidism and ophthalmopathy.

The sequenced sample was peripheral blood mononuclear cells (PBMCs), obtained at new diagnosis, from a patient treated with antithyroid drugs. These receptors originate from a woman aged 35-60 years with Graves disease.

This clonotype has only a few counts. The chain recombines TRBV5-1 with TRBJ2-3; TRBD1 agrees at 9 bases. Trimming at V came to 0 bases and at J to 0 bases, leaving 5 bases not matched to a gene. CDR1 is SGHRS, CDR2 YFSETQ, per germline. The CDR3 is 17 residues long. Here the CDR3 reads CASSLATGGLSTDTQYF. CDR3 DNA: TGCGCCAGCAGCTTGGCTACAGGGGGCCTGAGCACAGATACGCAGTATTTT.

This clonotype was detected a few times. This chain uses TRBV7-9 with TRBJ2-6; 7 bases line up with TRBD2. Trimming at V came to 3 bases and at J to 2 bases, leaving 1 base not matched to a gene. CDR1 and CDR2 from the germline V gene are SEHNR and FQNEAQ (reference sequence). This CDR3 has 15 residues. In DNA, the CDR3 is TGTGCCAGCAGCTTCGGGACTACTGGGGCCAACGTCCTGACTTTC. This translates into CASSFGTTGANVLTF.

Remarks on this clonotype: One end of the junction varies from germline; a read error may be responsible. CDR3 protein: CAWSVVTDTQCF. The DNA for the CDR3 is TGTGCCTGGAGTGTAGTTACAGATACGCAGTGTTTT. This sequence joins TRBV30 and TRBJ2-3; D ambiguous. The CDR3 is 12 amino acids. Germline-derived CDR1 and CDR2 are GTSNPN and SVGIG (reference sequence).

On this clonotype itself: A much bigger clone sits one base away, suggesting this may be a read error. V and J are TRBV7-2 and TRBJ1-4; 12 positions match TRBD1. Germline V gives CDR1 SGHTA, CDR2 FQGNSA. This CDR3 is built from 15 residues. The CDR3 loop reads CVSSSGTGGIEKLFF. Here the CDR3 DNA reads TGTGTCAGCAGCTCGGGGACAGGGGGCATTGAAAAACTGTTTTTT.

This clonotype was observed many times. The rearrangement uses TRBV11-2 and TRBJ2-5, with a weak D call TRBD2 (5 bases). Deletions cut 1 base from V and 4 bases from J, with 13 bases between. CDR3 length equals 15 residues. Looked up from germline, CDR1 is SGHAT and CDR2 is FQNNGV. This CDR3 is CASSLGGSTVETQYF. The CDR3, as DNA: TGTGCCAGCAGCTTAGGAGGGAGTACCGTAGAGACCCAGTACTTC.